This is a list of T cell receptor beta chains from one sample in a study of cytomegalovirus exposure and HLA in healthy donors. Only in-frame clones appear in the TCRdb table, and some are missing; sequencing was by immunoSEQ multiplex PCR. The sample lists over 100,000 clones, approximately 78% occurring once. The sequenced material came from PBMCs. The receptors here all came from a woman aged 50 to 60 in good health and CMV-seropositive. The CDR3 runs from the conserved cysteine through the conserved F or W. The D gene is left open where the match is weak. The listing skips clone size in some rows; elsewhere it reads once, few, many or a size class.

NA	NA	TRBV5-4	TRBJ1-1	TGTGCCAGCAGCTTGGACAGGCTTGAAGCTTTCTTT	CASSLDRLEAFF
NA	NA	TRBV9	TRBJ1-1	TGTGCCAGCAGCGCGCGGGCGGGTGCAGCTTTCTTT	CASSARAGAAFF
NA	NA	TRBV5-1	TRBJ1-4	TGCGCCAGCAGCTTGGAATGGACCTCGGGCGGGGAAAAACTGTTTTTT	CASSLEWTSGGEKLFF
NA	NA	TRBV5-8	TRBJ1-6	TGTGCCAGCAGCTGGATGACAGCCTGGGTCCCCTCACCCCTCCACTTT	CASSWMTAWVPSPLHF
NA	TRBD1	TRBV28	TRBJ2-1	TGTGCCACAGGACAGGGCGTGATCGATGAGCAGTTCTTC	CATGQGVIDEQFF
NA	NA	TRBV6-1	TRBJ1-5	TGTGCCAGCAGTGGAGGGCCGACAGGCAGCAATCAGCCCCAGCATTTT	CASSGGPTGSNQPQHF
NA	TRBD1	TRBV30	TRBJ1-2	TGTGCCTGGAGTCGGACAGGGAAAGCCGTCTATGGCTACACCTTC	CAWSRTGKAVYGYTF
NA	NA	TRBV10-3	TRBJ1-5	TGTGCCACCACACTACCCCAGCCCCAGCATTTT	CATTLPQPQHF
NA	TRBD2	TRBV7-9	TRBJ2-1	TGTGCCAGCAGCTTCCCCCCAGGACTAGCGGGAAGGAATGGGCAGTTCTTC	CASSFPPGLAGRNGQFF
once	NA	TRBV5-1	TRBJ2-7	TGCGCCAGCAGCCCCGGGACACCTTCCTACGAGCAGTACTTC	CASSPGTPSYEQYF